A selection of T cell receptor beta chains follows, all from one sample in a study of blood T cell repertoires in COVID-19. TCRdb's table, derived via immunoSEQ multiplex PCR, lists solely in-frame clones and lacks some. Counted here are roughly 100,000 clones, over 75% occurring once; the ten biggest clones make up over 10%. The specimen was peripheral blood. Source of these receptors: a human donor in a cohort sampled during active or convalescent COVID-19. Both conserved end residues are part of each CDR3. A D gene is named only where the DNA matches it firmly. Size values are once, few and many counts, or a class for expanded clones, and some rows have none.

clone_size d_call j_call v_call cdr3_nt cdr3_aa
once TRBD1 TRBJ1-2 TRBV30 TGTGCCTGGAGGCCCGACAGGGTCCATGGCTACACCTTC CAWRPDRVHGYTF
. TRBD1 TRBJ2-3 TRBV6-5 TGTGCCAGCACGCGACAGGGTGGAACCGGTACGCAGTATTTT CASTRQGGTGTQYF
. . TRBJ2-7 TRBV10-1 TGCGCCAGCCACTCTCTCGTTTCCTACGAGCAGTACTTC CASHSLVSYEQYF
once TRBD1 TRBJ2-7 TRBV11-3 TGTGCCAGCACCTCGGGGACAGGGGGTCCCTACGAGCAGTACTTC CASTSGTGGPYEQYF
few . TRBJ1-3 TRBV4-3 TGCGCCAGCAGCCAGGGGGCACGAGGACCTGGAAACACCATATATTTT CASSQGARGPGNTIYF
. TRBD1 TRBJ1-3 TRBV4-1 TGCGCCAGCAGCCAAGTGGGGAGGGACAGGCGGGGTGGAAACACCATATATTTT CASSQVGRDRRGGNTIYF
. . TRBJ1-2 TRBV13 TGTGCCAGCAGCTTAGGTCCTTCCTATGGCTACACCTTC CASSLGPSYGYTF
. TRBD2 TRBJ2-1 TRBV7-3 TGTGCCAGCGGAACGGGGGGGCTCAATGAGCAGTTCTTC CASGTGGLNEQFF
once . TRBJ1-6 TRBV4-3 TGCGCCAGCAGCCAAGATGACACCTATAATTCACCCCTCCACTTT CASSQDDTYNSPLHF
once . TRBJ1-4 TRBV11-2 TGTGCCAGCAGCTTATTTGGGGGGAACAGGAAACGAGAAAAACTGTTTTTT CASSLFGGNRKREKLFF
. . TRBJ1-4 TRBV29-1 TGCAGCGTTCTCCTCCGGACAGATCCAACTAATGAAAAACTGTTTTTT CSVLLRTDPTNEKLFF
once TRBD2 TRBJ2-1 TRBV11-2 TGTGCCAGCAGCTTAGGATGGGGAGGAGCGGGGGCGGGGAATGAGCAGTTCTTC CASSLGWGGAGAGNEQFF
. TRBD1 TRBJ2-3 TRBV19 TGTGCCAGTACCCGGGACAGGGACGTAGATACGCAGTATTTT CASTRDRDVDTQYF
. . TRBJ2-2 TRBV7-9 TGTGCCAGCAGCCTGTTTCAGGGTTCCACCGGGGAGCTGTTTTTT CASSLFQGSTGELFF
. TRBD2 TRBJ2-7 TRBV11-3 TGTGCCAGCAGCTCGGGACTAGCGTACGAGCAGTACTTC CASSSGLAYEQYF
. TRBD1 TRBJ2-3 TRBV25-1 TGTGCCAGCAGTCCTTGGACAGGGGTTCGCACAGATACGCAGTATTTT CASSPWTGVRTDTQYF
many . TRBJ1-1 TRBV11-2 TGTGCCAGCAGCTCCCTCGGCACTGAAGCTTTCTTT CASSSLGTEAFF
. . TRBJ2-3 TRBV25-1 TGTGCCAGCAGTGACTACACAGATACGCAGTATTTT CASSDYTDTQYF
. . TRBJ2-7 TRBV6-5 TGTGCCAGCAGATTTACAGGGTTCTACGAGCAGTACTTC CASRFTGFYEQYF
few TRBD1 TRBJ1-3 TRBV19 TGTGCCAGTAGTCCACAGAGCGCCGGGACAGGGGAAGGAAACACCATATATTTT CASSPQSAGTGEGNTIYF
. . TRBJ2-1 TRBV4-2 TGTGCCAGCAGCCAAGTAAGCGGAAGCTCCTACAATGAGCAGTTCTTC CASSQVSGSSYNEQFF
once TRBD1 TRBJ1-3 TRBV27 TGTGCCAGCAGTATTCGACAGGGGGCTAACACCATATATTTT CASSIRQGANTIYF
. . TRBJ2-3 TRBV6-2/TRBV6-3 TGTGCCAGCAGTTATCTCACAGATACGCAGTATTTT CASSYLTDTQYF
. TRBD2 TRBJ2-4 TRBV5-4 TGTGCCAGCAGCTTGCAGCGGGGGGTGGGGAACATTCAGTACTTC CASSLQRGVGNIQYF
. . TRBJ2-7 TRBV5-1 TGCGCCAGCAGCTCGGACAGTAGCTCCTACGAGCAGTACTTC CASSSDSSSYEQYF
. TRBD1 TRBJ2-1 TRBV5-1 TGCGCCAGCAGCGGACAGGGGGGGACCTACAATGAGCAGTTCTTC CASSGQGGTYNEQFF
. TRBD1 TRBJ1-3 TRBV4-1 TGCGCCAGCAGCCAGGCACGACAGGGTCCTGGAAACACCATATATTTT CASSQARQGPGNTIYF
. TRBD1 TRBJ1-4 TRBV27 TGTGCCAGCAGTCGGTTACAGGGGACCGGTGAAAAACTGTTTTTT CASSRLQGTGEKLFF
. . TRBJ1-2 TRBV6-5 TGTGCCAGCAGTAGTCTTTTTTTAGACTATGGCTACACCTTC CASSSLFLDYGYTF
. . TRBJ1-1 TRBV5-5 TGTGCCAGCAGCCCGGAGTACACTGAAGCTTTCTTT CASSPEYTEAFF
. . TRBJ2-7 TRBV9 TGTGCCAGCAGCACTTCTAGCGACGAGCAGTACTTC CASSTSSDEQYF
. . TRBJ2-1 TRBV19 TGTGCCAGTAGTAGGCCCGTGAAGGGGGGGCACAATGAGCAGTTCTTC CASSRPVKGGHNEQFF
. . TRBJ2-2 TRBV2 TGTGCCAGCATCCTCGTAACGGTAAGCGGCACCGGGGAGCTGTTTTTT CASILVTVSGTGELFF
. . TRBJ1-2 TRBV5-1 TGCGCCAGCAGCCCGGGGACAACAAGCTATGGCTACACCTTC CASSPGTTSYGYTF
. TRBD1 TRBJ2-5 TRBV5-4 TGTGCCAGCAGCCGGGACAGCGGAGAGACCCAGTACTTC CASSRDSGETQYF
. . TRBJ2-2 TRBV7-2 TGTGCCAGCAGCTTAGACGGGCGGGCCGGCGGGGAGCTGTTTTTT CASSLDGRAGGELFF
. . TRBJ1-4 TRBV5-6 TGTGCCAGCAGCTGGGGAGGGTACCATGCAACTAATGAAAAACTGTTTTTT CASSWGGYHATNEKLFF
. TRBD1 TRBJ1-1 TRBV5-1 TGCGCCAGCAGCTTTACAGGGGGGAACACTGAAGCTTTCTTT CASSFTGGNTEAFF
. . TRBJ1-1 TRBV12-3/TRBV12-4 TGTGCCAGCAGCCGCCGAAGGATCGGGGCTTTCTTT CASSRRRIGAFF
. TRBD1 TRBJ1-3 TRBV3-1/TRBV3-2 TGTGCCAGCAGCCAAGATCAATCTTCCGGGGGACAGATTTTT CASSQDQSSGGQIF
. . TRBJ2-2 TRBV6-5 TGTGCCAGCAGACAGGCTAGGGGGTGGGAGCTGTTTTTT CASRQARGWELFF